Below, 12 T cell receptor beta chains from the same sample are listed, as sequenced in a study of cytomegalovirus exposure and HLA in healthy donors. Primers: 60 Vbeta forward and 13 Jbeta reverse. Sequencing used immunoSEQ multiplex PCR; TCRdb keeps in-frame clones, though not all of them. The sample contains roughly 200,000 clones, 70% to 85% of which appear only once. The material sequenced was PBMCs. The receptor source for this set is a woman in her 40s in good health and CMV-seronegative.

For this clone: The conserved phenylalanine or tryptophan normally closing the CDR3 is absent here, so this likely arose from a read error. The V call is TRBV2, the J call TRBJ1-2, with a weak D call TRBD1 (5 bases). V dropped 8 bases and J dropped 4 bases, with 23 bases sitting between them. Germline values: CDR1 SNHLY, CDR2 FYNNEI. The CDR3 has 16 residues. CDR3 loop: CASREAGLNSPYGYTV. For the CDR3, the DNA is TGTGCCAGCCGGGAGGCAGGGCTAAACTCTCCCTATGGCTACACCGTC.

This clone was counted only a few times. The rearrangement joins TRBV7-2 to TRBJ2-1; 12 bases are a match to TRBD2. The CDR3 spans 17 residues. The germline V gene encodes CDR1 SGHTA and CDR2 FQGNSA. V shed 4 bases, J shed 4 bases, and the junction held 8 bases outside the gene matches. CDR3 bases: TGTGCCAGCAGCTATTCTAGCGGGAGGGGGGCATACAATGAGCAGTTCTTC. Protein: CASSYSSGRGAYNEQFF.

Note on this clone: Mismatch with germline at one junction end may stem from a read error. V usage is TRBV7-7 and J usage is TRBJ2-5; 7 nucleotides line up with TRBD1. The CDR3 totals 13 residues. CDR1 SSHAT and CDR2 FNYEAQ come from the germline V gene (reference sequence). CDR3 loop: CASSPRQGRTQYF. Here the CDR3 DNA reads TGTGCTAGCAGCCCTCGACAGGGAAGGACCCAGTACTTC.

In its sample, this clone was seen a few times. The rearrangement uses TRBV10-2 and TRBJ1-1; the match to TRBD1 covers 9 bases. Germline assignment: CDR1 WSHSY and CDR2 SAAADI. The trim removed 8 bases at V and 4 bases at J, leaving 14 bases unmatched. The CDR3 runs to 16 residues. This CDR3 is CASYGTGSITGTEAFF. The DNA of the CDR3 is TGCGCCAGCTACGGGACAGGGAGCATCACAGGCACTGAAGCTTTCTTT.

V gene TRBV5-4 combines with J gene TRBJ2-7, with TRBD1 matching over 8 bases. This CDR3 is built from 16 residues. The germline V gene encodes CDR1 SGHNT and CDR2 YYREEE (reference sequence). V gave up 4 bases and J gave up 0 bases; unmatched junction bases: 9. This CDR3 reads CASSDLRTGTSYEQYF. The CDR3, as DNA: TGTGCCAGCAGCGATCTTCGGACAGGGACCTCCTACGAGCAGTACTTC.

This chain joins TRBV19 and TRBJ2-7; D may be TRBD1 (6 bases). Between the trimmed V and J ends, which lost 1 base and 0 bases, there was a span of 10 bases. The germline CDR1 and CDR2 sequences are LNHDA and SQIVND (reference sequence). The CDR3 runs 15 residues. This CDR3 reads CASSIVTGSSYEQYF. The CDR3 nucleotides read TGTGCCAGTAGTATAGTAACAGGGAGCTCCTACGAGCAGTACTTC.

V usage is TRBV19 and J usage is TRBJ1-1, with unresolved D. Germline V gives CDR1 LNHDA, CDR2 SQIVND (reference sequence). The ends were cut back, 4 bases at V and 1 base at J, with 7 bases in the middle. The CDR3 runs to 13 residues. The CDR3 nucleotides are TGTGCCAGTAGTACCAGCGGGAACACTGAAGCTTTCTTT. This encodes CASSTSGNTEAFF. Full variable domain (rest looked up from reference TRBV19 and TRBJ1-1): DGGITQSPKYLFRKEGQNVTLSCEQNLNHDAMYWYRQDPGQGLRLIYYSQIVNDFQKGDIAEGYSVSREKKESFPLTVTSAQKNPTAFYLCASSTSGNTEAFFGQGTRLTVV.

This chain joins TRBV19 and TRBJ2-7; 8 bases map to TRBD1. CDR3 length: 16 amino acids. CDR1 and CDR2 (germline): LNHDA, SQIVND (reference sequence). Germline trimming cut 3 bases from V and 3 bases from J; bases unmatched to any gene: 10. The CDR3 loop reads CASSIGTGTGFYEQYF. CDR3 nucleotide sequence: TGTGCCAGTAGTATCGGCACCGGGACAGGTTTCTACGAGCAGTACTTC.

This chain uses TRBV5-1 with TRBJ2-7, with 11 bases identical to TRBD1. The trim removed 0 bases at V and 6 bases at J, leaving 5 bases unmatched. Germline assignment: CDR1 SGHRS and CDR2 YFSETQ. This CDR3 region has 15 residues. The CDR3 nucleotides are TGCGCCAGCAGCTTGGTGGGACAGGGGGGGGCCGAGCAGTACTTC. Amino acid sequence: CASSLVGQGGAEQYF. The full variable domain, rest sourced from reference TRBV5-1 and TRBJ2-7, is KAGVTQTPRYLIKTRGQQVTLSCSPISGHRSVSWYQQTPGQGLQFLFEYFSETQRNKGNFPGRFSGRQFSNSRSEMNVSTLELGDSALYLCASSLVGQGGAEQYFGPGTRLTVT.

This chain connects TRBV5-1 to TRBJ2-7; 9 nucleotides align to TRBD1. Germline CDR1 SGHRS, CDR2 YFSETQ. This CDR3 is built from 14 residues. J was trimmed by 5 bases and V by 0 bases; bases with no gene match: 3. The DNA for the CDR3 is TGCGCCAGCAGCTTGGGGACAGGGGTTGACGAGCAGTACTTC. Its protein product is CASSLGTGVDEQYF.

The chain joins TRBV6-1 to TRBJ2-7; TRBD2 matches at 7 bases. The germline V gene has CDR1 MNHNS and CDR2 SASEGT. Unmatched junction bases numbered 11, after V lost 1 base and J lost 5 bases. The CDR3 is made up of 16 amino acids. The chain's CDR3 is CASSEEVWGGSHEQYF. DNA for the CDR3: TGTGCCAGCAGTGAAGAGGTATGGGGCGGGAGTCACGAGCAGTACTTC.

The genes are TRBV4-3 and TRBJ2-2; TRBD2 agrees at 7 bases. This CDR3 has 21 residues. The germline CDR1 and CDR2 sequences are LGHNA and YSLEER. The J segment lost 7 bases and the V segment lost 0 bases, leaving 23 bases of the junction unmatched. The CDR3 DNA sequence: TGCGCCAGCAGCCAAGACTCGGCGGGAGTTACGGGGAGGCAAATCGGCGGGGAGCTGTTTTTT. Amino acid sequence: CASSQDSAGVTGRQIGGELFF.